This record looks at one T cell receptor (beta chain) sequence and its context. The sample carries other DNA sequences with the same CDR3. Recovered participants had two consecutive negative NP/OP PCR tests, healthcare professional clearance, or symptom resolution. The data derive from a study of blood T cell repertoires in COVID-19. For the study at large: Samples came from the United States, Italy and Spain, spanning acute and convalescent COVID-19. Sources were T cells, B-cell-depleted T cells, or PBMCs; the material itself was cDNA or gDNA.

The CDR3 is 15 amino acids. Germline-derived CDR1 and CDR2 are SGHRS and YFSETQ. V lost 0 bases and J 2 bases, leaving 11 bases between the germline ends. Using immunoSEQ multiplex PCR, the repertoire was profiled, and TCRdb retains in-frame clones only, with some absent. Here the sample spans roughly 500,000 clones, 85% to 90% being singletons. This chain uses TRBV5-1 with TRBJ1-2, with a tentative D call TRBD1 (5 bases). What was sequenced was PBMCs or T cells enriched from blood (not recorded which). The sequence derives from a middle-aged woman who had recovered from COVID-19. The CDR3 DNA reads TGCGCCAGCAGCTTGGGACAGTCCCAAAACTATGGCTACACCTTC. It yields the protein CASSLGQSQNYGYTF.